Each of the 18 T cell receptor beta chains below was sequenced from the same sample in a study of blood T cell repertoires in COVID-19. Method: immunoSEQ multiplex PCR; TCRdb's copy keeps in-frame clones and lacks some. The profile covers 300,000 to 450,000 clones, with roughly 90% appearing a single time and around 4% taken by the ten largest. Source material: peripheral blood. Receptors originate from a woman aged 55-69 years with COVID-19, enrolled during active disease.

The gene calls are TRBV2 and TRBJ1-5; the D gene is possibly TRBD1 (5 bases). V lost 6 bases to trimming and J lost 4 bases, with 16 bases between them. CDR1 and CDR2 from the germline V gene are SNHLY and FYNNEI. CDR3 length equals 15 residues. CDR3 sequence reads: CASRKAGLPNQPQHF. CDR3 nucleotides: TGTGCCAGCAGGAAGGCGGGACTCCCGAATCAGCCCCAGCATTTT.

The rearrangement links TRBV6-6 to TRBJ2-7, with D possibly matching TRBD2 (6 bases). CDR1 and CDR2 from the germline V gene are MNHNY and SVGAGI (reference sequence). This CDR3 contains 12 residues. The V end was cut by 8 bases, the J end by 2 bases, with 10 bases between. The CDR3: CASGEAPYEQYF. Here the CDR3 DNA reads TGTGCCAGCGGGGAGGCTCCCTACGAGCAGTACTTC.

This clone has a single count. This sequence joins TRBV18 and TRBJ1-5; D unresolved. The CDR3 contains 17 residues. Trimming pared 3 bases from V and 6 bases from J, leaving 21 bases between. Per the germline V gene, CDR1 is KGHSH and CDR2 is LQKENI. Written as DNA, the CDR3 is TGTGCCAGCTCACCCGGCCGAAGAACCAGAGGAAGTCAGCCCCAGCATTTT. Amino acids: CASSPGRRTRGSQPQHF.

The V and J genes are TRBV19 and TRBJ1-4; 9 nucleotides agree with TRBD1. This CDR3 has 13 amino acids. Germline trimming cut 8 bases from V and 8 bases from J; bases unmatched to any gene: 6. The germline CDR1 and CDR2 sequences are LNHDA and SQIVND (reference sequence). Here the CDR3 DNA reads TGTGCCAGTGGGGGACAGGGAGGGGAAAAACTGTTTTTT. Amino acid sequence: CASGGQGGEKLFF.

The CDR3 protein is CASSFRLNEKLFF. CDR3 nucleotides: TGTGCCAGCAGCTTCCGACTCAATGAAAAACTGTTTTTT. V usage is TRBV9 and J usage is TRBJ1-4; no definite D call. V was clipped by 4 bases and J by 5 bases, with 9 bases between them. The CDR3 has 13 residues. Germline V gene lookup returns CDR1 SGDLS and CDR2 YYNGEE.

This clone was observed a handful of times. This rearrangement joins TRBV3-1 (or the pseudogene TRBV3-2) to TRBJ2-7; D is ambiguous. The length of the CDR3 is 15 residues. Trimming shortened V by 1 base and J by 0 bases, and 10 bases separated the two germline ends. Per the germline V gene, CDR1 is LGHDT and CDR2 is YNNKEL (reference sequence). CDR3 protein: CASSQGLSSSYEQYF. CDR3 DNA: TGTGCCAGCAGCCAAGGTCTATCGAGCTCCTACGAGCAGTACTTC.

This chain links TRBV5-1 with TRBJ2-1, with D tentatively TRBD1 (5 bases). CDR1 and CDR2 from the germline V gene are SGHRS and YFSETQ. The V end was cut by 1 base, the J end by 5 bases, with 13 bases between. There are 15 residues in the CDR3. The CDR3 nucleotides read TGCGCCAGCAGCTTGTATCTAGGGGAAAACAATGAGCAGTTCTTC. Translation gives CASSLYLGENNEQFF.

The chain carries TRBV7-6 and TRBJ1-6; 7 bases are shared with TRBD1. This CDR3 region has 15 residues. CDR1 is SGHVS and CDR2 is FNYEAQ in the germline V gene. With 1 base clipped from V and 7 bases from J, the junction kept 4 bases outside the gene matches. CDR3 protein: CASSLDGRGNSPLHF. CDR3 coding DNA: TGTGCCAGCAGCTTAGACGGCAGGGGGAATTCACCCCTCCACTTT.

This chain links TRBV5-4 with TRBJ2-1; TRBD2 might be the D (6 bases). The CDR3 is 15 residues long. Germline CDR1 is SGHNT and CDR2 is YYREEE (reference sequence). V was clipped by 4 bases and J by 2 bases, with 13 bases between them. CDR3 protein: CASSQGGTPYNEQFF. For the CDR3, the DNA is TGTGCCAGCAGCCAAGGAGGGACCCCCTACAATGAGCAGTTCTTC.

This CDR3 reads CASSIGQANSPLHF. The CDR3 DNA is TGTGCCAGTAGTATAGGGCAGGCCAATTCACCCCTCCACTTT. The V call is TRBV19, the J call TRBJ1-6; no definite D call. CDR1 is LNHDA, CDR2 SQIVND, per germline (reference sequence). This CDR3 comprises 14 residues. With 1 base removed from V and 7 bases from J, the gap between germline ends came to 8 bases.

The genes are TRBV5-1 and TRBJ2-5; 8 bases agree with TRBD1. Germline V gene sequence: CDR1 SGHRS, CDR2 YFSETQ. After removal of 4 bases from V and 4 bases from J, the junction contained 12 bases not matched to a gene. CDR3 length: 16 amino acids. The CDR3 reads CASSGTVRGRGETQYF. CDR3 bases: TGCGCCAGCAGCGGAACAGTCAGGGGGCGCGGAGAGACCCAGTACTTC.

The V call is TRBV5-4, the J call TRBJ2-5; a weak D match, TRBD2 (6 bases). The CDR3 runs to 14 residues. V was trimmed by 2 bases and J by 5 bases, leaving 13 bases between them. Germline loops: CDR1 SGHNT, CDR2 YYREEE (reference sequence). The CDR3 is CASSFGGSSETQYF. The CDR3 DNA reads as TGTGCCAGCAGCTTCGGGGGTTCGTCGGAGACCCAGTACTTC.

The rearrangement links TRBV9 to TRBJ2-7; 7 bases fit TRBD2. Per the germline V gene, CDR1 is SGDLS and CDR2 is YYNGEE. CDR3 length: 14 amino acids. The junction had 5 bases not matched to a gene; V was cut back by 1 base and J by 4 bases. The CDR3 DNA reads as TGTGCCAGCAGCGTAATAGGGGAGGGTTACGAGCAGTACTTC. This sequence encodes CASSVIGEGYEQYF.

CDR3 sequence: CASNGQGPYEQYF. CDR3 nucleotide sequence: TGTGCCAGTAACGGACAGGGACCCTACGAGCAGTACTTC. The genes are TRBV28 and TRBJ2-7, with 8 bases that match TRBD1. In germline, CDR1 is MDHEN, CDR2 SYDVKM. Trimming at V came to 9 bases and at J to 2 bases, leaving 6 bases not matched to a gene. The CDR3 length is 13 residues. The full variable domain, completed using reference TRBV28 and TRBJ2-7, is DVKVTQSSRYLVKRTGEKVFLECVQDMDHENMFWYRQDPGLGLRLIYFSYDVKMKEKGDIPEGYSVSREKKERFSLILESASTNQTSMYLCASNGQGPYEQYFGPGTRLTVT.

This clone was recorded once. The CDR3 is CASSLDRPPVGSQHF. The CDR3 nucleotides are TGTGCCAGCAGCTTGGACAGGCCTCCGGTGGGGTCCCAGCATTTT. This sequence joins TRBV5-6 and TRBJ1-5; tentative D call: TRBD1 (5 bases). Trimming removed 0 bases from V and 11 bases from J, with 18 bases in between. The CDR3 runs to 15 residues. Germline CDR1 is SGHDT and CDR2 is YYEEEE.

The chain employs TRBV19 and TRBJ1-1; TRBD1 aligns across 8 bases. Unmatched junction bases numbered 6, after V lost 7 bases and J lost 5 bases. The CDR3 runs 13 residues. The germline CDR1 and CDR2 sequences are LNHDA and SQIVND (reference sequence). This CDR3 is CASTRQGFTEAFF. CDR3 sequence (DNA): TGTGCCAGTACCAGACAGGGGTTTACTGAAGCTTTCTTT.

The J gene is TRBJ1-1, the V gene TRBV7-3; a weak D match, TRBD1 (5 bases). Trimming removed 5 bases from V and 1 base from J, with 11 bases in between. The CDR3 loop spans 14 amino acids. Germline V CDR1 and CDR2: SGHTA, FQGTGA. CDR3 in DNA: TGTGCCAGCAGCCCAACGGGGGGGAACACTGAAGCTTTCTTT. Translated, it gives CASSPTGGNTEAFF.

This chain uses TRBV12-3 or TRBV12-4 with TRBJ1-1; the D is unclear. The V gene lost 3 bases and the J gene lost 2 bases, with 7 bases spanning the gap. The CDR3 sequence is 13 residues long. This chain's CDR3 is CASSLFGNTEAFF. The CDR3 coding sequence is TGTGCCAGCAGTTTGTTTGGCAACACTGAAGCTTTCTTT.